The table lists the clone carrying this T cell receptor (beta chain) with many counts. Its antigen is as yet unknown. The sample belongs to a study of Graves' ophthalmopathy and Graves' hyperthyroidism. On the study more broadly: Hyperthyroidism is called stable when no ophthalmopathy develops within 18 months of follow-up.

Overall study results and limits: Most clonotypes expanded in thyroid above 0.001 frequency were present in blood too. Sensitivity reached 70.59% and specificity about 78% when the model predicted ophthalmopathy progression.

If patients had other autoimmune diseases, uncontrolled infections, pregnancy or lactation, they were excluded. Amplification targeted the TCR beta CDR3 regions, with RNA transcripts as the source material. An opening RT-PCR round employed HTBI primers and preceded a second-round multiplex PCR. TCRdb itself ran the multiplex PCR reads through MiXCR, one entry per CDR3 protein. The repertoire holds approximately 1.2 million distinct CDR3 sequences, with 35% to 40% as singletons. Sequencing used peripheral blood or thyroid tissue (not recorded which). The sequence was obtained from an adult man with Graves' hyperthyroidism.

The CDR3 DNA follows: TGTGCCAGCAGCTCCATGGACAGCTATGGCTACACCTTC. This encodes CASSSMDSYGYTF. The chain joins TRBV11-2 to TRBJ1-2, with D tentatively TRBD1 (6 bases). Trimming removed 4 bases from V and 4 bases from J, with 10 bases in between. Germline V gene lookup returns CDR1 SGHAT and CDR2 FQNNGV. The CDR3 runs to 13 residues.